The next 18 T cell receptor beta chains were all read from a single sample in a study of CD8 T cells in ankylosing spondylitis. MiXCR was run by TCRdb on the 5' RACE reads, yielding one entry per CDR3 protein. The sample yields fewer than 250,000 distinct CDR3 sequences, roughly a tenth seen once. Sequencing was carried out using blood, either unsorted or a sorted T cell fraction (not recorded which). The receptors derive from a male donor with ankylosing spondylitis or in good health (not recorded which).

This clonotype was observed many times. The rearrangement uses TRBV3-1 and TRBJ2-3, with D unclear. CDR1 LGHDT and CDR2 YNNKEL come from the germline V gene (reference sequence). This CDR3 spans 13 amino acids. Trimming shortened V by 1 base and J by 5 bases, and 7 bases separated the two germline ends. As DNA, the CDR3 is TGTGCCAGCAGCCAAGTTAAGCTAGATACGCAGTATTTT. Encoded protein: CASSQVKLDTQYF.

There are many counts of this clonotype. The V call is TRBV24-1, the J call TRBJ2-1; unclear D gene. The CDR3 totals 17 residues. Germline V gives CDR1 KGHDR, CDR2 SFDVKD. Trimming cost V 1 base and J 7 bases, with 19 bases left between them. CDR3 nucleotide sequence: TGTGCCACCAGTGATTTCTCCTTCGGACCCGATAAGAATGAGCAGTTCTTC. This codes for CATSDFSFGPDKNEQFF.

This clonotype was counted ten times or more. The chain is built from TRBV20-1 and TRBJ1-1, with TRBD1 as a possible D gene (5 bases). CDR3 size: 12 residues. Germline values: CDR1 DFQATT, CDR2 SNEGSKA (reference sequence). The CDR3 bases are TGCAGACAGGCAGAAGATGGGACTGAAGCTTTCTTT. This sequence encodes CRQAEDGTEAFF.

The rearrangement uses TRBV2 and TRBJ2-4; D is tentatively TRBD1 or TRBD2 (7 bases each). The V end lost 5 bases, the J end lost 4 bases, and 27 bases lay between the germline ends. Germline V CDR1 and CDR2: SNHLY, FYNNEI. The CDR3 contains 19 residues. The CDR3 loop reads CASSPPAASGRGSKNIQYF. In DNA form, the CDR3 reads TGTGCCAGCAGTCCCCCGGCTGCTAGCGGCAGGGGGAGTAAAAACATTCAGTACTTC.

The chain recombines TRBV7-2 with TRBJ2-7; perhaps TRBD2 as D (6 bases). The CDR3 consists of 16 residues. CDR1 SGHTA and CDR2 FQGNSA come from the germline V gene. Trimming removed 5 bases at V and 6 bases at J, with 23 bases between. CDR3 sequence (DNA): TGTGCCAGCAGCGCGGGATTTTCCCCTTCACGGGGCGAGCAGTACTTC. Its translation is CASSAGFSPSRGEQYF.

In DNA, the CDR3 is TGTGCCAGCAGTTTATTCGGGGGGGGGTTCCCTGAGACCCAGTACTTC. As protein: CASSLFGGGFPETQYF. This chain joins TRBV28 and TRBJ2-5; 8 positions match TRBD2. V lost 1 base to trimming and J lost 5 bases; unmatched junction nucleotides: 9. The CDR3 extends over 16 amino acids. Germline V gene lookup returns CDR1 MDHEN and CDR2 SYDVKM.

The chain couples TRBV7-3 to TRBJ2-1; 11 nucleotides align to TRBD2. This CDR3 spans 15 amino acids. Germline V lookup: CDR1 SGHTA, CDR2 FQGTGA. The junction had 2 bases not matched to a gene; V was cut back by 2 bases and J by 5 bases. This CDR3 reads CASSLVAGGHNEQFF. The DNA for the CDR3 is TGTGCCAGCAGCTTAGTAGCGGGGGGGCACAATGAGCAGTTCTTC.

Note on this clonotype: A much larger clone lies one base from this, so it may be a read error. The chain employs TRBV18 and TRBJ2-5, with unresolved D. CDR3 size: 14 residues. Germline V CDR1 and CDR2: KGHSH, LQKENI. Trimming removed 0 bases from V and 4 bases from J, with 9 bases in between. CDR3 bases: TGTGCCAGCTCACCACCGGGTTCCCCAGAGACCCAGTACTTC. Its translation is CASSPPGSPETQYF.

This clonotype was seen a handful of times. Its ends do not fully match the called genes, so a read error is possible. The V call is TRBV7-7, the J call TRBJ2-5; the match to TRBD2 covers 9 bases. The CDR3 is 15 amino acids. Germline V gene sequence: CDR1 SSHAT, CDR2 FNYEAQ (reference sequence). CDR3 loop: CASSLGGTSRETQYF. CDR3 bases: TGTGCTAGCAGCTTAGGAGGGACTAGCCGGGAGACCCAGTACTTC.

As for this clonotype: The germline gene is not matched at one end of the junction; a read error may be the cause. This chain links TRBV28 with TRBJ1-2; the D gene is possibly TRBD1 (6 bases). The germline CDR1 and CDR2 sequences are MDHEN and SYDVKM. CDR3 length: 15 amino acids. The CDR3 DNA sequence: TGTGCCAGCAGTCCCCTACCGAAACAGGGAAAGGGCTACCCCTTC. It is translated as CASSPLPKQGKGYPF.

The sample holds many counts of this clonotype. The chain links TRBV12-3 or TRBV12-4 to TRBJ2-7; 11 bases are shared with TRBD1. The J segment lost 3 bases and the V segment lost 5 bases, leaving 6 bases of the junction unmatched. There are 15 residues in the CDR3. CDR3 coding DNA: TGTGCCAGCAGTCCCGCCGGGACAGGGGGCTACGAGCAGTACTTC. It translates to CASSPAGTGGYEQYF.

The CDR3 sequence is CASSPRRGQETQYF. In DNA, the CDR3 is TGTGCCAGCTCACCTAGGCGGGGACAAGAGACCCAGTACTTC. The chain recombines TRBV18 with TRBJ2-5; perhaps TRBD2 as D (6 bases). The V and J ends lost 3 bases and 2 bases respectively, with 10 bases between them. This CDR3 has 14 amino acids. The germline V gene encodes CDR1 KGHSH and CDR2 LQKENI.

This clonotype was found many times. CDR3 nucleotide sequence: TGTGCCAGCAGTAGACAGGGTCCGGGTGGTGAAAAACTGTTTTTT. Residues: CASSRQGPGGEKLFF. The chain uses TRBV6-1 and TRBJ1-4, with TRBD1 matching 7 bases. The junction had 10 bases not matched to a gene; V was cut back by 5 bases and J by 7 bases. The CDR3 runs 15 residues. The germline gives CDR1 MNHNS, CDR2 SASEGT.

This clonotype appeared a few times. J is TRBJ2-2 and V is TRBV5-1; TRBD1 agrees at 11 bases. The V gene end was trimmed by 4 bases and the J gene end by 6 bases; junction bases not matched to a gene: 11. The CDR3 has 17 amino acids. Germline CDR1 SGHRS, CDR2 YFSETQ. CDR3 protein: CASSQIRDRGVSGELFF. The CDR3 nucleotides read TGCGCCAGCAGCCAAATCCGGGACAGGGGGGTATCCGGGGAGCTGTTTTTT.

This chain connects TRBV4-2 to TRBJ2-1; 9 bases are a match to TRBD2. Looked up from germline, CDR1 is LGHNA and CDR2 is YNFKEQ. The CDR3 has 14 residues. With V trimmed by 0 bases and J by 10 bases, 4 bases remained unmatched. The CDR3 here is CASSQDGGLAEQFF. DNA for the CDR3: TGTGCCAGCAGCCAAGATGGAGGACTAGCGGAGCAGTTCTTC.

This clonotype was seen repeatedly, ten times or more. The rearrangement joins TRBV5-1 to TRBJ2-3, with D perhaps being TRBD1 or TRBD2 (5 bases each). This CDR3 comprises 12 residues. V gave up 5 bases and J gave up 10 bases, with 14 bases separating them. Germline lookup yields CDR1 SGHRS and CDR2 YFSETQ. In nucleotides, the CDR3 is TGCGCCAGCAGTCCCGGGACGGAGGCGCAGTATTTT. Its translation is CASSPGTEAQYF.

A few counts support this clonotype. The V gene is TRBV24-1, the J gene TRBJ1-5, with D unclear. Deletions cut 5 bases from V and 2 bases from J, with 12 bases between. The CDR3 covers 15 residues. Germline V gene lookup returns CDR1 KGHDR and CDR2 SFDVKD. The CDR3 DNA follows: TGTGCCACCAGTGCGGGCGTGTCGGGCAATCAGCCCCAGCATTTT. Its translation: CATSAGVSGNQPQHF.

V gene TRBV12-3 or TRBV12-4 combines with J gene TRBJ1-2; D is undetermined. Trimming left V 8 bases short and J 6 bases short, with 13 bases between. This CDR3 region has 12 residues. The CDR3 sequence is CASCRLRNGYTF. Here the CDR3 DNA reads TGTGCCAGCTGCAGGTTGCGGAATGGCTACACCTTC.